These 10 T cell receptor beta chains came from one sample sequenced in a study of CD8 T cells in Susac syndrome. cDNA came from roughly 0.53 to 1 ug RNA primed by random hexamers. TCRdb recomputed calls from the immunoSEQ multiplex PCR reads with MiXCR, one row per CDR3 protein. This table holds approximately 210,000 distinct CDR3 sequences, about 95% found once. The sequenced sample was CD4+ T cells from PBMCs. These receptors all stem from a human donor with Susac syndrome.

This chain uses TRBV20-1 with TRBJ2-3; tentatively, D is TRBD1 or TRBD2 (5 bases each). There are 15 residues in the CDR3. V was clipped by 2 bases and J by 5 bases, with 17 bases between them. In germline, CDR1 is DFQATT, CDR2 SNEGSKA (reference sequence). CDR3 region: CSARPANGARDTQYF. In nucleotides, the CDR3 is TGCAGTGCTAGACCAGCGAACGGGGCCCGAGATACGCAGTATTTT.

The chain employs TRBV18 and TRBJ2-5; D is undetermined. CDR1 and CDR2 from the germline V gene are KGHSH and LQKENI. Between the trimmed V and J ends, which lost 11 bases and 1 base, there was a span of 8 bases. The length of the CDR3 is 11 residues. The CDR3 sequence is CASRFQETQYF. The DNA for the CDR3 is TGTGCCTCCAGGTTCCAAGAGACCCAGTACTTC. The whole variable domain, filled in from reference TRBV18 and TRBJ2-5, reads NAGVMQNPRHLVRRRGQEARLRCSPMKGHSHVYWYRQLPEEGLKFMVYLQKENIIDESGMPKERFSAEFPKEGPSILRIQQVVRGDSAAYFCASRFQETQYFGPGTRLLVL.

This chain uses TRBV6-2 or TRBV6-3 with TRBJ2-5; 7 positions agree with TRBD1. This CDR3 region has 14 residues. J lost 4 bases, V lost 5 bases, and 7 bases had no gene match. The germline V gene has CDR1 MNHEY and CDR2 SVGEGT. The CDR3 loop is CASSLDRARETQYF. The CDR3 DNA reads TGTGCCAGCAGTCTCGACAGGGCCCGAGAGACCCAGTACTTC.

CDR3 region: CASSSDLTTKNIQYF. In DNA, the CDR3 is TGCGCCAGCAGCTCAGATCTAACGACCAAAAACATTCAGTACTTC. The genes are TRBV5-1 and TRBJ2-4; no clear D gene. CDR1 is SGHRS and CDR2 is YFSETQ in the germline V gene. V was clipped by 3 bases and J by 2 bases, with 12 bases between them. The length of the CDR3 is 15 residues.

The DNA for the CDR3 is TGTGCCAGTAGTATAACGGGACAGCCTGAAAATGAGCAGTTCTTC. Amino acid sequence: CASSITGQPENEQFF. The J gene is TRBJ2-1, the V gene TRBV19; 7 nucleotides align to TRBD1. The J segment lost 7 bases and the V segment lost 2 bases, leaving 8 bases of the junction unmatched. Germline loops: CDR1 LNHDA, CDR2 SQIVND (reference sequence). The CDR3 contains 15 residues. Filled out from reference TRBV19 and TRBJ2-1, the complete variable domain reads DGGITQSPKYLFRKEGQNVTLSCEQNLNHDAMYWYRQDPGQGLRLIYYSQIVNDFQKGDIAEGYSVSREKKESFPLTVTSAQKNPTAFYLCASSITGQPENEQFFGPGTRLTVL.

This chain joins TRBV5-1 and TRBJ2-3; 9 bases line up with TRBD1. There are 12 residues in the CDR3. Per the germline V gene, CDR1 is SGHRS and CDR2 is YFSETQ. Trimming took 7 bases from V and 6 from J; bases not matched to a gene: 3. CDR3 loop: CASGQGIDTQYF. The CDR3 DNA sequence: TGCGCCAGCGGACAGGGGATTGATACGCAGTATTTT. The full variable domain, rest sourced from reference TRBV5-1 and TRBJ2-3, is KAGVTQTPRYLIKTRGQQVTLSCSPISGHRSVSWYQQTPGQGLQFLFEYFSETQRNKGNFPGRFSGRQFSNSRSEMNVSTLELGDSALYLCASGQGIDTQYFGPGTRLTVL.

The chain is built from TRBV30 and TRBJ1-1, with D tentatively TRBD1 (5 bases). Trimming left V 0 bases short and J 10 bases short, with 18 bases between. The CDR3 contains 14 residues. The germline gives CDR1 GTSNPN, CDR2 SVGIG (reference sequence). The CDR3 loop is CAWSVFRPRRGAFF. The CDR3 nucleotides read TGTGCCTGGAGTGTTTTCCGGCCCAGAAGGGGAGCTTTCTTT. Looking up the rest from reference TRBV30 and TRBJ1-1 gives the full variable domain: SQTIHQWPATLVQPVGSPLSLECTVEGTSNPNLYWYRQAAGRGLQLLFYSVGIGQISSEVPQNLSASRPQDRQFILSSKKLLLSDSGFYLCAWSVFRPRRGAFFGQGTRLTVV.

CDR3 region: CASSLRGSTDTQYF. For the CDR3, the DNA is TGTGCCAGCAGCTTGCGGGGGAGCACAGATACGCAGTATTTT. The gene calls are TRBV11-2 and TRBJ2-3; TRBD2 matches at 7 bases. The J segment lost 0 bases and the V segment lost 3 bases, leaving 0 bases of the junction unmatched. Germline lookup yields CDR1 SGHAT and CDR2 FQNNGV. This CDR3 has 14 residues.

The chain carries TRBV5-1 and TRBJ2-3; TRBD1 might be the D (6 bases). Trimming shortened V by 0 bases and J by 5 bases, and 10 bases separated the two germline ends. The germline V gene encodes CDR1 SGHRS and CDR2 YFSETQ. CDR3 size: 14 residues. The CDR3 region is CASSLAVRGDTQYF. CDR3 sequence (DNA): TGCGCCAGCAGCTTGGCAGTCAGGGGAGATACGCAGTATTTT.

V usage is TRBV5-4 and J usage is TRBJ2-1, with a weak D call TRBD2 (5 bases). Trimming removed 0 bases at V and 12 bases at J, with 16 bases between. Germline loops: CDR1 SGHNT, CDR2 YYREEE (reference sequence). CDR3 length: 14 residues. The CDR3 DNA follows: TGTGCCAGCAGCTTGGCCACGAGGACTCTTGGGCAGTTCTTC. Protein product: CASSLATRTLGQFF.